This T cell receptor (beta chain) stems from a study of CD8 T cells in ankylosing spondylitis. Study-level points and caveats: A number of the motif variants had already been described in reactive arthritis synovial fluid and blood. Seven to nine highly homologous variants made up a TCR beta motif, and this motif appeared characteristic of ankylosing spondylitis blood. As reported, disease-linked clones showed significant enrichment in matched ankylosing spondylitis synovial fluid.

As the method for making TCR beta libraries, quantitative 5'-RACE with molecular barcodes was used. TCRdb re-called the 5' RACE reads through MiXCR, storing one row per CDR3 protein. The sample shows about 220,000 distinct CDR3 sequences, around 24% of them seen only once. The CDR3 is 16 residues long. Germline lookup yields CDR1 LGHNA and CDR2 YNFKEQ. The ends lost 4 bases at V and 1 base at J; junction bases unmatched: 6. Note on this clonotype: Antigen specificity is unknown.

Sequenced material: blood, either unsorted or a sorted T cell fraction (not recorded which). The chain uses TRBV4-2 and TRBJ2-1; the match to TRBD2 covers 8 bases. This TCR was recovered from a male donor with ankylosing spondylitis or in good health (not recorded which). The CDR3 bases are TGTGCCAGCAGCCGTAGCGGGGCGATATCCTACAATGAGCAGTTCTTC. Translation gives CASSRSGAISYNEQFF.